This paragraph reports one TCR beta chain. No antigen is known for it. The data were taken from a study of T cell repertoires in cytomegalovirus infection. In the study overall: CMV epitopes in the study were HLA-C-restricted (recently identified) and HLA-B-restricted (well studied). Shared public TCR beta signatures pointed to both CMV infection and a matching HLA type.

TCRdb reprocessed the reads via MiXCR and lists one record per CDR3 protein. The table lists 700,000 to 850,000 distinct CDR3 sequences, 30% to 35% of them singletons, with around 12% in the top ten. General study results and limits: Ex vivo responses were dominated by HLA-C-restricted CMV-specific TCR beta clonotypes.

This CDR3 has 15 residues. V shed 4 bases and J 4 bases; nucleotides not matched to a gene: 6. Germline CDR1 and CDR2: SNHLY and FYNNEI. The TCR sequence derives from a human donor in good health (CMV status not recorded). Some clones in this sample may be carry-over from other donors' samples. This sample comprised cultured CD8+ T cells from PBMCs, obtained from culture after CMV antigen stimulation. The J gene is TRBJ2-5, the V gene TRBV2; 10 bases fit TRBD2. The CDR3 nucleotides read TGTGCCAGCAGTGGCCTAGCGGGGGCAGGAGAGACCCAGTACTTC. Translation: CASSGLAGAGETQYF.